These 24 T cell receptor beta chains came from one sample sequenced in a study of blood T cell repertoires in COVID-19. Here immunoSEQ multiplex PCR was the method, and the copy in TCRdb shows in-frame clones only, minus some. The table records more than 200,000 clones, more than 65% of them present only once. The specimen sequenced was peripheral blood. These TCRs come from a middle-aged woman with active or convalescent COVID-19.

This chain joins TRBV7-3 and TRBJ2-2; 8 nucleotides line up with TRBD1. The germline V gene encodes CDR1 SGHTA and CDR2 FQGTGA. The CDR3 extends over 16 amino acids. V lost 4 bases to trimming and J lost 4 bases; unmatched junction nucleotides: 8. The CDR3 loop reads CASSSDGQGRTGELFF. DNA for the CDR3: TGTGCCAGCAGCTCCGACGGACAGGGCCGCACCGGGGAGCTGTTTTTT.

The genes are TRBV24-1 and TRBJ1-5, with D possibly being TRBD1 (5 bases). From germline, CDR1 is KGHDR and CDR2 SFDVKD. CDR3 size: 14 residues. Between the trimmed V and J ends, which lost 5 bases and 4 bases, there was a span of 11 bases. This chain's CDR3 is CATSAKGLNQPQHF. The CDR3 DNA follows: TGTGCCACCAGTGCTAAGGGGTTGAATCAGCCCCAGCATTTT.

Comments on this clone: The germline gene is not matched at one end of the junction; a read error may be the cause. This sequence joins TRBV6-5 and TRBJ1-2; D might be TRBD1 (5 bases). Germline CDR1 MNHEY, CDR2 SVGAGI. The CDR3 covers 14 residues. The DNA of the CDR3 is TGTCCCAGCAGGGTGGGGGGGGACAACTATGGCTACACCTTC. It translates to CPSRVGGDNYGYTF.

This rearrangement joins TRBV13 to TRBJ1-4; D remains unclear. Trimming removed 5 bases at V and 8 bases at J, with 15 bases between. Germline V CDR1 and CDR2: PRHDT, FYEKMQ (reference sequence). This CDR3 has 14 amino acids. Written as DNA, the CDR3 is TGTGCCAGCAGCGATGGCGGGAGAAGGGAAAAACTGTTTTTT. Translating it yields CASSDGGRREKLFF. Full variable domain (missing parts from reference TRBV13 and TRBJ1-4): AAGVIQSPRHLIKEKRETATLKCYPIPRHDTVYWYQQGPGQDPQFLISFYEKMQSDKGSIPDRFSAQQFSDYHSELNMSSLELGDSALYFCASSDGGRREKLFFGSGTQLSVL.

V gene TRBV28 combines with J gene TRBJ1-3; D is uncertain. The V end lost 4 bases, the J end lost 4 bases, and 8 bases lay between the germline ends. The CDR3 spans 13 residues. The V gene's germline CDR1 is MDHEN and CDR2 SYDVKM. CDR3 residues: CASSSIQGNTIYF. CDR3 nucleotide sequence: TGTGCCAGCAGTTCAATACAAGGAAACACCATATATTTT.

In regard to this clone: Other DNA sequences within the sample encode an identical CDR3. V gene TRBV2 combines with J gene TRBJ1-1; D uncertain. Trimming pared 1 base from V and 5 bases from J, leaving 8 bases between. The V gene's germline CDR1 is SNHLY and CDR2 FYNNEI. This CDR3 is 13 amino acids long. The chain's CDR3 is CASSEVRGTEAFF. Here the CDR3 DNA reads TGTGCCAGCAGTGAAGTTCGAGGTACTGAAGCTTTCTTT.

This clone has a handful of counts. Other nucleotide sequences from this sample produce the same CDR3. Here the CDR3 DNA reads TGTGCCAGTAGTACCACAGGGAACACTGAAGCTTTCTTT. It translates to CASSTTGNTEAFF. V is TRBV19 and J is TRBJ1-1; a possible D gene is TRBD1 (5 bases). V was shortened by 4 bases and J by 1 base, with 7 bases between the two germline ends. Germline V gives CDR1 LNHDA, CDR2 SQIVND (reference sequence). The CDR3 sequence is 13 residues long.

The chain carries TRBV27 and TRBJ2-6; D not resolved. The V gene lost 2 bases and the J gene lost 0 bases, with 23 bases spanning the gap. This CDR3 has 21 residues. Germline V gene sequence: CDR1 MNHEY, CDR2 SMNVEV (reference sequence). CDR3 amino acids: CASSLLLSVHSRSSGANVLTF. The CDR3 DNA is TGTGCCAGCAGTTTACTACTCTCGGTTCATTCGCGTTCCTCTGGGGCCAACGTCCTGACTTTC.

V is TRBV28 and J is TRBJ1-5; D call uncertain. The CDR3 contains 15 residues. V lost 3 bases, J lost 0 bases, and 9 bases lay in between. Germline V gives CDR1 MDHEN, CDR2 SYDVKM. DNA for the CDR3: TGTGCCAGCAGTTTTCCGGGTTATAGCAATCAGCCCCAGCATTTT. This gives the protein CASSFPGYSNQPQHF.

The CDR3 DNA follows: TGTGCCAGCAGTAAGAACCGGGGGGGCGGAGATACGCAGTATTTT. As protein: CASSKNRGGGDTQYF. The chain carries TRBV7-6 and TRBJ2-3, with 8 nucleotides matching TRBD2. J was trimmed by 5 bases and V by 6 bases; bases with no gene match: 10. This CDR3 has 15 residues. The V gene's germline CDR1 is SGHVS and CDR2 FNYEAQ.

CDR3 amino acids: CASSNRQGAWETQYF. As DNA, the CDR3 is TGTGCCAGCAGTAATAGACAGGGGGCTTGGGAGACCCAGTACTTC. This chain links TRBV27 with TRBJ2-5; 10 bases agree with TRBD1. The CDR3 runs 15 residues. Germline CDR1 MNHEY, CDR2 SMNVEV (reference sequence). The V gene end was trimmed by 5 bases and the J gene end by 5 bases; junction bases not matched to a gene: 8.

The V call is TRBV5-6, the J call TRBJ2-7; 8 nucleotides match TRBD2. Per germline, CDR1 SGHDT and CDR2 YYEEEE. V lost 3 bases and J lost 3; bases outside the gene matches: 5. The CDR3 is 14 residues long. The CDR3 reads CASSYSGGLYEQYF. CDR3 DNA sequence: TGTGCCAGCAGCTACTCGGGGGGGCTCTACGAGCAGTACTTC.

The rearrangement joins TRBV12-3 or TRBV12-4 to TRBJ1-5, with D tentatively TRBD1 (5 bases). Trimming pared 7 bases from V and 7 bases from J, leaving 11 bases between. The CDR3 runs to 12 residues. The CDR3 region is CASKEGSQPQHF. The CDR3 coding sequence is TGTGCCAGCAAGGAGGGGTCACAGCCCCAGCATTTT.

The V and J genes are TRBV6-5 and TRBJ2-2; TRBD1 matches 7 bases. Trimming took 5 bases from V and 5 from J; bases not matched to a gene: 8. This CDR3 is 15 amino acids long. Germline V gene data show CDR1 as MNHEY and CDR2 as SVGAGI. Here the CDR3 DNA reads TGTGCCAGCAGTACACCCACAGGGGAGACCGGGGAGCTGTTTTTT. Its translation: CASSTPTGETGELFF.

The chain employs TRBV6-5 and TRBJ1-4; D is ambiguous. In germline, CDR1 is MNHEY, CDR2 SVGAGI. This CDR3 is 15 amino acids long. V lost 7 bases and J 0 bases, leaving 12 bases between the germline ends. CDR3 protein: CASTMQWSTNEKLFF. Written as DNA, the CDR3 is TGTGCCAGCACGATGCAGTGGTCAACTAATGAAAAACTGTTTTTT.

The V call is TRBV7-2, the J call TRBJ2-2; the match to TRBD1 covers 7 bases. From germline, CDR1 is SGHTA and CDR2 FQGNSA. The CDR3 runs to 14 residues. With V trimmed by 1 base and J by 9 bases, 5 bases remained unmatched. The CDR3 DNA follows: TGTGCCAGCAGCTTAGAAGGGACAGCGAGGGAGCTGTTTTTT. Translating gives CASSLEGTARELFF.

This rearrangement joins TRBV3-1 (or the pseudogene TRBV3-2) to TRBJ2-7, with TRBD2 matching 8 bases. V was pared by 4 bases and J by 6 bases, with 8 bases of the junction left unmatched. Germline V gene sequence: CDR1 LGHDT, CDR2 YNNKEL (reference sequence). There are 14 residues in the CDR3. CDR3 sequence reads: CASSRVGGASEQYF. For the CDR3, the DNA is TGTGCCAGCAGCCGGGTCGGGGGGGCTTCCGAGCAGTACTTC.

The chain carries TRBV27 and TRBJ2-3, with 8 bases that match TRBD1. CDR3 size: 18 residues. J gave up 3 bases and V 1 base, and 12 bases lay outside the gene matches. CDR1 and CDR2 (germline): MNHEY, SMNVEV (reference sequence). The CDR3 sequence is CASSLWGQGASITDTQYF. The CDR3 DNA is TGTGCCAGCAGTTTATGGGGGCAGGGGGCATCGATTACAGATACGCAGTATTTT.

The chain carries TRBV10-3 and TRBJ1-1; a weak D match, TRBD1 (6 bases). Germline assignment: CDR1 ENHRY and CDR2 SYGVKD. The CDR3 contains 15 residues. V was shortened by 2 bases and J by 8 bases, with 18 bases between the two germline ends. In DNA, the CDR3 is TGTGCCATCAGTGAGGGGGGCGCAGAGTATCCGGAAGCTTTCTTT. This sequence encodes CAISEGGAEYPEAFF.

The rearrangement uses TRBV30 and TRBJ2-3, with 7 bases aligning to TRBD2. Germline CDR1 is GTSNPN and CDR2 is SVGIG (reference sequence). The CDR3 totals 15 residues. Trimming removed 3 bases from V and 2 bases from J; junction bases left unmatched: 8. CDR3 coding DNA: TGTGCCTGGAGGTGGCGGGGGACTTCCACAGATACGCAGTATTTT. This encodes CAWRWRGTSTDTQYF.

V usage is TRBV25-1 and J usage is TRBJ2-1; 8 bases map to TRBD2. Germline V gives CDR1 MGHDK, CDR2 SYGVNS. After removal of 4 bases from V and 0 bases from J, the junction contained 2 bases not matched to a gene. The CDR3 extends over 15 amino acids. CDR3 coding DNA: TGTGCCAGCAGTGCACTAGCGGTCTCCTACAATGAGCAGTTCTTC. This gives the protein CASSALAVSYNEQFF.

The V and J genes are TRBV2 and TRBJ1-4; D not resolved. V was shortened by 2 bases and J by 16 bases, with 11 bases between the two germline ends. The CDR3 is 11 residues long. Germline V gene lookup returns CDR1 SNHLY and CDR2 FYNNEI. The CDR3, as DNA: TGTGCCAGCAGTGAAAGCGTAAGGCGGTTTTTT. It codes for CASSESVRRFF.

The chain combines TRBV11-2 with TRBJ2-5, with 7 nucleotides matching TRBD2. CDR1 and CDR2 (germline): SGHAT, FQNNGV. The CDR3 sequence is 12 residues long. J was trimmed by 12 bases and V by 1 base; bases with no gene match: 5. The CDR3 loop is CASSLGGTKKYF. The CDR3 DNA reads TGTGCCAGCAGCTTAGGTGGGACTAAAAAGTACTTC.

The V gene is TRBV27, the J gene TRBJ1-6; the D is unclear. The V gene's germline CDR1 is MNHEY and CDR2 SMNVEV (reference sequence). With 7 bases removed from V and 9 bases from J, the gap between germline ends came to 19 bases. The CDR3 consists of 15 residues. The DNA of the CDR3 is TGTGCCAGCACCCTGGAGGGAGTCCGAGGTTCACCCCTCCACTTT. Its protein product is CASTLEGVRGSPLHF.